A single sample is the source of the 7 T cell receptor beta chains below, sequenced in a study of T cells after yellow fever vaccination. TCRdb fed the 5' RACE reads into MiXCR, producing one record per CDR3 protein. The table has about 370,000 distinct CDR3 sequences, approximately 10% seen once. This specimen consisted of PBMCs, obtained on the day of the first yellow fever vaccination. The receptors were gathered from a man between 18 and 29 years old who received the YFV17D yellow fever vaccine.

The chain carries TRBV7-9 and TRBJ1-5, with TRBD1 matching over 7 bases. The CDR3 is 14 amino acids. The junction had 3 bases not matched to a gene; V was cut back by 4 bases and J by 3 bases. Per germline, CDR1 SEHNR and CDR2 FQNEAQ (reference sequence). CDR3 DNA: TGTGCCAGCAGCTCGGGACAGCCCAATCAGCCCCAGCATTTT. Translated: CASSSGQPNQPQHF.

This clonotype occurred a few times. The genes are TRBV1 and TRBJ2-5. TRBV1 corresponds to a pseudogene. The CDR3 sequence is 14 residues long. The CDR3 bases are TGCACCAGCAGCGCCGGTTCGAGCCAGGGGACCCAGTACTTC. Protein sequence: CTSSAGSSQGTQYF.

There are a few counts of this clonotype. The CDR3 region has the DNA TGTGCCAGCAACTCCGGACAGTATAATTCACCCCTCCACTTT. As protein: CASNSGQYNSPLHF. The chain couples TRBV18 to TRBJ1-6, with a weak D call TRBD1 (6 bases). V was shortened by 8 bases and J by 4 bases, with 12 bases between the two germline ends. The CDR3 consists of 14 residues. CDR1 is KGHSH and CDR2 is LQKENI in the germline V gene.

CDR3 coding DNA: TGTGCCAGCAGCTTTCTCAGCGGCCCAGGCATCACTGAAGCTTTCTTT. It yields the protein CASSFLSGPGITEAFF. V is TRBV11-2 and J is TRBJ1-1; D unresolved. CDR3 length: 16 residues. The V gene lost 3 bases and the J gene lost 4 bases, with 18 bases spanning the gap. The germline gives CDR1 SGHAT, CDR2 FQNNGV. The complete variable domain, with remaining parts taken from reference TRBV11-2 and TRBJ1-1, reads EAGVAQSPRYKIIEKRQSVAFWCNPISGHATLYWYQQILGQGPKLLIQFQNNGVVDDSQLPKDRFSAERLKGVDSTLKIQPAKLEDSAVYLCASSFLSGPGITEAFFGQGTRLTVV.

In nucleotides, the CDR3 is TGTGCCAGCAGCTCCCGCGGAAACCTTCCCTACGAGCAGTACGTC. This encodes CASSSRGNLPYEQYV. This chain links TRBV13 with TRBJ2-7; D uncertain. CDR1 is PRHDT, CDR2 FYEKMQ, per germline (reference sequence). The CDR3 totals 15 residues. V was shortened by 4 bases and J by 2 bases, with 15 bases between the two germline ends.

CDR3 residues: CASSRRGPGGQPQHF. The CDR3 DNA reads TGTGCCAGCAGCCGCAGGGGCCCTGGGGGTCAGCCCCAGCATTTT. V and J are TRBV5-6 and TRBJ1-5; TRBD1 might be the D (6 bases). CDR3 length: 15 amino acids. Germline-derived CDR1 and CDR2 are SGHDT and YYEEEE. The V end was cut by 4 bases, the J end by 6 bases, with 17 bases between.

The gene calls are TRBV15 and TRBJ1-6; D is uncertain. V shed 3 bases and J shed 7 bases, with 13 bases lying between them. Germline V gene lookup returns CDR1 LNHNV and CDR2 YYDKDF (reference sequence). CDR3 size: 15 residues. The CDR3 sequence: CATSRDLVENSPLHF. In nucleotides, the CDR3 is TGTGCCACCAGCAGGGATCTCGTTGAAAATTCACCCCTCCACTTT.